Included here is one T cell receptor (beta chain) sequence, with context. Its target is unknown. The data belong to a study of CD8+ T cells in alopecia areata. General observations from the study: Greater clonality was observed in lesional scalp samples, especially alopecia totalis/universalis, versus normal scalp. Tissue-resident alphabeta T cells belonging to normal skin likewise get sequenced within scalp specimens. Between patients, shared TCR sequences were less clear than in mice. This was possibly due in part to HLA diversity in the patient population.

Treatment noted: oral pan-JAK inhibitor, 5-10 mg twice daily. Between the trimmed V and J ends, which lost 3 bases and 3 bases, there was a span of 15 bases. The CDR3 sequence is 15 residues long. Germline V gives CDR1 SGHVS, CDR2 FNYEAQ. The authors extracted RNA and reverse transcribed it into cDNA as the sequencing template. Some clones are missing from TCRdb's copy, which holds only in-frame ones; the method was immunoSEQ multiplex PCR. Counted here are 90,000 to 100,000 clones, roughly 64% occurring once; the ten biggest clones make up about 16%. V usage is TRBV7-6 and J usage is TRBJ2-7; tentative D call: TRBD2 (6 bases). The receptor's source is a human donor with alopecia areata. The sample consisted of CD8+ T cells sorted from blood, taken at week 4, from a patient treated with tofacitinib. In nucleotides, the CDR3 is TGTGCCAGCAGCTTGGAAGGGCGGGGTGGCTACGAGCAGTACTTC. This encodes CASSLEGRGGYEQYF.